One and the same sample provided the 5 T cell receptor beta chains below, sequenced in a study of response to subunit inactivated influenza vaccine (dated by TCRdb to the late 2010s). Library preparation was by RT-PCR. Instrument used: Illumina HiSeq 2500. Using fastp at Q25 and MiXCR, TCRdb reprocessed the public reads and kept productive beta chains. Each CDR3 protein gets just one entry, which takes the most common genes and DNA from the rows behind it. The sample table records 600,000 to 850,000 distinct CDR3 sequences; approximately 15% of these occur just once. Of the sample, 7.5% to 9% falls within the top ten clones. The source material was PBMCs from blood, sampled around 14 days before vaccination. The receptors stem from a man between 45 and 60 years old who received an inactivated influenza vaccine. Donor details come from another sample of the same person, matched by shared clones.

There are a few counts of this clonotype. The rearrangement joins TRBV12-3 or TRBV12-4 to TRBJ1-1, with TRBD1 matching 8 bases. The CDR3 runs 15 residues. V was clipped by 8 bases and J by 3 bases; unmatched bases: 11. This chain's CDR3 is CASARRAGGYTEAFF. CDR3 coding DNA: TGTGCCAGCGCGCGCAGGGCAGGGGGCTACACTGAAGCTTTCTTT.

This clonotype was seen repeatedly, ten times or more. The chain employs TRBV6-1 and TRBJ1-5; maybe TRBD1 (5 bases). The CDR3 contains 15 residues. Trimming left V 6 bases short and J 2 bases short, with 14 bases between. The germline CDR1 and CDR2 sequences are MNHNS and SASEGT. This chain's CDR3 is CASRGTPKGNQPQHF. As DNA, the CDR3 is TGTGCCAGCAGAGGGACTCCCAAGGGCAATCAGCCCCAGCATTTT.

The chain joins TRBV28 to TRBJ2-7; 9 nucleotides agree with TRBD1. From germline, CDR1 is MDHEN and CDR2 SYDVKM. There are 14 residues in the CDR3. Trimming took 8 bases from V and 4 from J; bases not matched to a gene: 9. The CDR3 reads CASGRDRVVYEQYF. Written as DNA, the CDR3 is TGTGCCAGCGGCCGGGACAGGGTAGTGTACGAGCAGTACTTC. Full variable domain (remainder filled in from reference TRBV28 and TRBJ2-7): DVKVTQSSRYLVKRTGEKVFLECVQDMDHENMFWYRQDPGLGLRLIYFSYDVKMKEKGDIPEGYSVSREKKERFSLILESASTNQTSMYLCASGRDRVVYEQYFGPGTRLTVT.

The genes are TRBV12-3 or TRBV12-4 and TRBJ2-6; D is ambiguous. The CDR3 contains 17 residues. Trimming removed 3 bases from V and 1 base from J, with 13 bases in between. In DNA, the CDR3 is TGTGCCAGCAGTTTGCTTTCGGGCCTGTCTGGGGCCAACGTCCTGACTTTC. Translated: CASSLLSGLSGANVLTF.

This clonotype was recorded at least ten times. This sequence joins TRBV5-5 and TRBJ2-2; D is unresolved. The CDR3 has 12 amino acids. V gave up 1 base and J gave up 7 bases, with 5 bases separating them. Germline V gene lookup returns CDR1 SGHKS and CDR2 YYEKEE (reference sequence). In DNA, the CDR3 is TGTGCCAGCAGCTTGCTTGACGGGGAGCTGTTTTTT. Translated, it gives CASSLLDGELFF. The full variable domain, completed using reference TRBV5-5 and TRBJ2-2, is DAGVTQSPTHLIKTRGQQVTLRCSPISGHKSVSWYQQVLGQGPQFIFQYYEKEERGRGNFPDRFSARQFPNYSSELNVNALLLGDSALYLCASSLLDGELFFGEGSRLTVL.